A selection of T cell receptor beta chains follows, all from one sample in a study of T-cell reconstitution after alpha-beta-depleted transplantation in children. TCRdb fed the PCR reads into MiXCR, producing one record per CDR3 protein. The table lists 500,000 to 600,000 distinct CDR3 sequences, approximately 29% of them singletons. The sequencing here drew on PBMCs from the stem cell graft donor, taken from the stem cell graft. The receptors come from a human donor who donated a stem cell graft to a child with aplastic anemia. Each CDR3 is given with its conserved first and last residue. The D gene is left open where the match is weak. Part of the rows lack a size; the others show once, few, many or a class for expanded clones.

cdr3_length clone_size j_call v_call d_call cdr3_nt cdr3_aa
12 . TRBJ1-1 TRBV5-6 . TGTGCCAGCAGCCCCGGTCGGGGAGCCGCTTTCTTT CASSPGRGAAFF
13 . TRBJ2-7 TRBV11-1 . TGTGCCAGCAGCTTGTCAGGGGGGGACGAGCAGTACTTC CASSLSGGDEQYF
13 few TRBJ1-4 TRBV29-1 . TGCAGCGCCGCACCTACAACTAATGAAAAACTGTTTTTT CSAAPTTNEKLFF
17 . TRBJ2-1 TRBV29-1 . TGCAGCGTTGATAGGGGACTGACAAGGGGGACGGACAATGAGCAGTTCTTC CSVDRGLTRGTDNEQFF
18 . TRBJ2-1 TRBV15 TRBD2 TGTGCCACCAGCAGAATGAAAGCGGGACCTGGGCCTTACAATGAGCAGTTCTTC CATSRMKAGPGPYNEQFF
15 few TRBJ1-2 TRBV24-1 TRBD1 TGTGCCACCAGTGATCCTGGACAGGGGGGCTATGGCTACACCTTC CATSDPGQGGYGYTF
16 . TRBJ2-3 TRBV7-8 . TGTGCCAGCAGCTTAATTGGAGGGAGAGGCACAGATACGCAGTATTTT CASSLIGGRGTDTQYF
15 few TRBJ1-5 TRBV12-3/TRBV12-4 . TGTGCCAGCAGTTTGATTGCAGGCGAAAATCAGCCCCAGCATTTT CASSLIAGENQPQHF
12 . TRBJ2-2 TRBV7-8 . TGTGCCAGCAGCCTAAGGTCCGGGGAGCTGTTTTTT CASSLRSGELFF
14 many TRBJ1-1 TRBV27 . TGTGCCAGCAGTTTTGGACAAATGAACACTGAAGCTTTCTTT CASSFGQMNTEAFF
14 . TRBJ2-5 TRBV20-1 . TGCAGTGCTAGTGTGGCGGGCGGCCCAGAGACCCAGTACTTC CSASVAGGPETQYF
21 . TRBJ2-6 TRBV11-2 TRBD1 TGTGCCAGCAGCTTAGGCCGGACAGGGGGCATCATCGGCTCTGGGGCCAACGTCCTGACTTTC CASSLGRTGGIIGSGANVLTF
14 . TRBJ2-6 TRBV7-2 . TGTGCCAGCAGCTTAGCCCAGGGGGCCAACGTCCTGACTTTC CASSLAQGANVLTF
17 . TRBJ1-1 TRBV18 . TGTGCCAGCTCACCCCCCCTCGGGTTAGGGGCGAATACTGAAGCTTTCTTT CASSPPLGLGANTEAFF
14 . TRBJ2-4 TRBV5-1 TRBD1 TGCGCCAGCAGGACGGGACAGGGAGGCAACATTCAGTACTTC CASRTGQGGNIQYF
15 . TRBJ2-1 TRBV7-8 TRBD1 TGTGCCAGCAGCCGAGGGACAGGGGATTACAATGAGCAGTTCTTC CASSRGTGDYNEQFF
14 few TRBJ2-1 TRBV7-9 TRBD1 TGTGCCAGCAGCCAGGACAGGGGCTACAATGAGCAGTTCTTC CASSQDRGYNEQFF
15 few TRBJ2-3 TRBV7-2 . TGTGCCAGCAGCTTATATGGCGTGCGTCTAGATACGCAGTATTTT CASSLYGVRLDTQYF
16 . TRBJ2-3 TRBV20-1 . TGCAGTGCTAGCGAGGTCCCCGAGCGAGGTACAGATACGCAGTATTTT CSASEVPERGTDTQYF
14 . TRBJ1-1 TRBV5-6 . TGTGCCAGCAGCCTCCGACTGTCCGGAGCTGAAGCTTTCTTT CASSLRLSGAEAFF
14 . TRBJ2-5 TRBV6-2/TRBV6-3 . TGTGCCAGCAGTTACGTATCCCAGGGGAAGACCCAGTACTTC CASSYVSQGKTQYF
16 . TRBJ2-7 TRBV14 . TGTGCCAGCAGCCTAAACAGGGTCGTGCCTCCCTACGAGCAGTACTTC CASSLNRVVPPYEQYF
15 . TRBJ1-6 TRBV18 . TGTGCCAGCTCACCATCCCGGGGAGGTAATTCACCCCTCCACTTT CASSPSRGGNSPLHF
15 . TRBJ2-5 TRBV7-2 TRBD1 TGTGCCAGCAGCTTCCCCGGGACAGGGCAAGAGACCCAGTACTTC CASSFPGTGQETQYF
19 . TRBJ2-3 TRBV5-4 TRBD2 TGTGCCAGCAGCTACATGGGCCGGGCTAGCGGGAGTGGGGCAGATACGCAGTATTTT CASSYMGRASGSGADTQYF
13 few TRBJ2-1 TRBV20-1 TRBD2 TGCAGTGCTATGAAGCGGGAGGGCCTGTCGCAGTTCTTC CSAMKREGLSQFF
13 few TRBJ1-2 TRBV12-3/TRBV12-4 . TGTGCCAGCAGTGGAGGGGCTAACTATGGCTACACCTTC CASSGGANYGYTF
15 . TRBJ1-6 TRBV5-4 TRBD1 TGTGCCAGCAGGACAGGGGACGACTATAATTCACCCCTCCACTTT CASRTGDDYNSPLHF
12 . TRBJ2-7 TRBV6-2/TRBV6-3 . TGTGCCTCTACGGACAGCTCCTACGAGCAGTACTTC CASTDSSYEQYF
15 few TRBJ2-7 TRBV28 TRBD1 TGTGCCAGCAGTTTACCCGGACAGGGAACCTACGAGCAGTACTTC CASSLPGQGTYEQYF
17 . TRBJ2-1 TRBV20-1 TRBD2 TGCAGTGCTACCTCCCACGGGGCTAGCGGGAGGGCCAGTGAGCAGTTCTTC CSATSHGASGRASEQFF
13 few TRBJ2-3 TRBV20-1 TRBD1 TGCAGTGCCGTACAGGGGGTTGCAGATACGCAGTATTTT CSAVQGVADTQYF
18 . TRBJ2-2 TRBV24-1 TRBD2 TGTGCCGCCGAGGACAGTCCAGCTGGCGGGAGGGCCACCGGGGAGCTGTTTTTT CAAEDSPAGGRATGELFF
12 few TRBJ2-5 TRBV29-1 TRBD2 TGCAGCGTCACTAGCGCCCAAGAGACCCAGTACTTC CSVTSAQETQYF
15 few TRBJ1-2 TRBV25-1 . TGTGCCAGCAGTGACGTCGGCGCGGAGAACTATGGCTACACCTTC CASSDVGAENYGYTF